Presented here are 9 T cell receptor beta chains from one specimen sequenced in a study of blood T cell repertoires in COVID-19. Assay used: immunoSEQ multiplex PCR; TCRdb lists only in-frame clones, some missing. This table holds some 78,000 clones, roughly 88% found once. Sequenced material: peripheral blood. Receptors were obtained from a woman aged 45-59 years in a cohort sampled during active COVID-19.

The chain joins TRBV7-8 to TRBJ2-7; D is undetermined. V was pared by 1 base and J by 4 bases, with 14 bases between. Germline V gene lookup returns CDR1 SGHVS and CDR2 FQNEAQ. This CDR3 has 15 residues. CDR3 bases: TGTGCCAGCAGCTTAGGGAAGACATTTGGGTACGAGCAGTACTTC. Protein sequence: CASSLGKTFGYEQYF.

The CDR3 region is CASSYSGSQSYNEQFF. CDR3 coding DNA: TGTGCCAGCAGTTACTCGGGGAGCCAGTCATACAATGAGCAGTTCTTC. The rearrangement joins TRBV6-5 to TRBJ2-1, with D tentatively TRBD2 (5 bases). The germline gives CDR1 MNHEY, CDR2 SVGAGI. This CDR3 is built from 16 residues. V lost 0 bases, J lost 4 bases, and 13 bases lay in between.

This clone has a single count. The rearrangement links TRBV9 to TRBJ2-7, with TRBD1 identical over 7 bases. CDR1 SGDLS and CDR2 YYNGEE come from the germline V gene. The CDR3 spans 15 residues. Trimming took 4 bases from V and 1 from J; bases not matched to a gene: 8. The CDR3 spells CASSPRQGTSYEQYF. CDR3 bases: TGTGCCAGCAGCCCCCGACAGGGAACGTCCTACGAGCAGTACTTC.

The CDR3 spells CASSLGVLGETQYF. CDR3 bases: TGTGCCAGCAGCTTAGGGGTCCTAGGAGAGACCCAGTACTTC. The genes are TRBV7-9 and TRBJ2-5, with no clear D. CDR1 and CDR2 from the germline V gene are SEHNR and FQNEAQ (reference sequence). V lost 1 base to trimming and J lost 4 bases, with 10 bases between them. CDR3 size: 14 residues.

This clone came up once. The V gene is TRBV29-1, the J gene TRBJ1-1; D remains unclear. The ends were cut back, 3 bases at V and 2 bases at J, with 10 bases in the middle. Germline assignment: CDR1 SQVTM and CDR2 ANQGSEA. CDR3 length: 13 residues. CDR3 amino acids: CSVDGPRNTEAFF. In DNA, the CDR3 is TGCAGCGTTGATGGGCCCCGAAACACTGAAGCTTTCTTT.

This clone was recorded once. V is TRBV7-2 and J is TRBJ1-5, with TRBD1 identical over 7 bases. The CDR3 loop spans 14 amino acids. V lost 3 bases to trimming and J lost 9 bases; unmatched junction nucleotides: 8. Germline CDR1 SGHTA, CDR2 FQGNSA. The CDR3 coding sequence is TGTGCCAGCAGCTTCGACAGGGCCGGGGGGCCCCAGCATTTT. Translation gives CASSFDRAGGPQHF. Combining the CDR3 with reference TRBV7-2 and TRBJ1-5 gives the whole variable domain GAGVSQSPSNKVTEKGKDVELRCDPISGHTALYWYRQSLGQGLEFLIYFQGNSAPDKSGLPSDRFSAERTGGSVSTLTIQRTQQEDSAVYLCASSFDRAGGPQHFGDGTRLSIL.

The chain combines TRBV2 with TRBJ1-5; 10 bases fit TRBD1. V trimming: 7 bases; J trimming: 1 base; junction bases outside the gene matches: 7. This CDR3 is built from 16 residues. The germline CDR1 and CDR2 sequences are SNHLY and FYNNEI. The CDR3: CASKGTGETSNQPQHF. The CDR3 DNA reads TGTGCCAGCAAAGGGACAGGGGAGACAAGCAATCAGCCCCAGCATTTT.

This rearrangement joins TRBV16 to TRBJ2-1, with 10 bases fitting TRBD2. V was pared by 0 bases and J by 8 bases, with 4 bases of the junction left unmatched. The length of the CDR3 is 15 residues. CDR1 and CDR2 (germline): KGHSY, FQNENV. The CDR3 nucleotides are TGTGCCAGCAGCCAATCAAGCGGGGGGGTTGATGAGCAGTTCTTC. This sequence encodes CASSQSSGGVDEQFF.

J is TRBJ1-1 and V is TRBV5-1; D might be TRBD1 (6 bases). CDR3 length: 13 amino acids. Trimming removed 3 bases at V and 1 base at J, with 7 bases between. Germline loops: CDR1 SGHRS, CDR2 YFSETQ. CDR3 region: CASSSGQNTEAFF. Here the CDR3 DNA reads TGCGCCAGCAGCTCGGGACAGAACACTGAAGCTTTCTTT.